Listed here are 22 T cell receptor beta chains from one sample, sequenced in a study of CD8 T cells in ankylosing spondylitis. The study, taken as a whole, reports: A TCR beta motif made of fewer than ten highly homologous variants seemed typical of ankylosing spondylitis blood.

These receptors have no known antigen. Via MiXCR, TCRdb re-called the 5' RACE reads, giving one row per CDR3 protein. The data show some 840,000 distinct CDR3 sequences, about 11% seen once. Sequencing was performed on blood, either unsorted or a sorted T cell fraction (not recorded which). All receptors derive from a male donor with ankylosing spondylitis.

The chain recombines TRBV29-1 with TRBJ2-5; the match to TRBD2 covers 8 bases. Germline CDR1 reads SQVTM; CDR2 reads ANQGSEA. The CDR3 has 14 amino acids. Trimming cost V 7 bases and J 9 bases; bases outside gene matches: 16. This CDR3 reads CSGLAGPTLGAQYF. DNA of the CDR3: TGCAGCGGGTTAGCGGGACCCACATTGGGGGCCCAGTACTTC.

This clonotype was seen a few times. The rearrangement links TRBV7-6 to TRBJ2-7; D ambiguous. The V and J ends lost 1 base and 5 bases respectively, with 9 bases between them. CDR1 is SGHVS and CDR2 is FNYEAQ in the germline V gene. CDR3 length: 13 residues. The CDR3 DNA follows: TGTGCCAGCAGCTTAGATCTTGCAGACGAGCAGTACTTC. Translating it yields CASSLDLADEQYF.

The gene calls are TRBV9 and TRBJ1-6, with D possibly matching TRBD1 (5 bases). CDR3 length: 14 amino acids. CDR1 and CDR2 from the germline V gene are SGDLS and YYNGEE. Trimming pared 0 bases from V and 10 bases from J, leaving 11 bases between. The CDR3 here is CASSVGQRGSPLHF. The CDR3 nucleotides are TGTGCCAGCAGCGTAGGACAGCGGGGGTCACCCCTCCACTTT. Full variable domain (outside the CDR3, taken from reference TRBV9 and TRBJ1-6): DSGVTQTPKHLITATGQRVTLRCSPRSGDLSVYWYQQSLDQGLQFLIQYYNGEERAKGNILERFSAQQFPDLHSELNLSSLELGDSALYFCASSVGQRGSPLHFGNGTRLTVT.

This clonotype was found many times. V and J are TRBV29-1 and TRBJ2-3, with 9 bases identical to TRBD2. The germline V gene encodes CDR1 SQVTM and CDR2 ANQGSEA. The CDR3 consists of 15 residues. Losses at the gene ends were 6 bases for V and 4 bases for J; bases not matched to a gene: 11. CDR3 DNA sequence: TGCAGCGTCTACGGACTAGCGAGGGGCCCAGATACGCAGTATTTT. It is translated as CSVYGLARGPDTQYF.

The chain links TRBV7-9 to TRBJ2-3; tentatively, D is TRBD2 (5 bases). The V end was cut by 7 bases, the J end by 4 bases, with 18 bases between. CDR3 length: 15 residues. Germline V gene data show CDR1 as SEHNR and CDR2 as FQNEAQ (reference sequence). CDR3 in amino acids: CASTQTIYGADTQYF. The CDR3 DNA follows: TGTGCCAGCACCCAGACTATTTACGGCGCAGATACGCAGTATTTT. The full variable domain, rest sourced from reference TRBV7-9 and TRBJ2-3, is DTGVSQNPRHKITKRGQNVTFRCDPISEHNRLYWYRQTLGQGPEFLTYFQNEAQLEKSRLLSDRFSAERPKGSFSTLEIQRTEQGDSAMYLCASTQTIYGADTQYFGPGTRLTVL.

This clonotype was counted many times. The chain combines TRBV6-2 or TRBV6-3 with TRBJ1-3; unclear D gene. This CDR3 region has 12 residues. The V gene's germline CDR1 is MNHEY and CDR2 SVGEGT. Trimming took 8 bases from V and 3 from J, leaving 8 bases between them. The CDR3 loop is CASHRDGNTIYF. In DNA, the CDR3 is TGTGCCAGCCACCGGGATGGAAACACCATATATTTT.

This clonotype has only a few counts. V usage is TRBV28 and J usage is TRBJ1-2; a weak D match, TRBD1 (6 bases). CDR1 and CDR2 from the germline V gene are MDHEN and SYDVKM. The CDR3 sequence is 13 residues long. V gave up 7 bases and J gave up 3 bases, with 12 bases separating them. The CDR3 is CASTTEGDYGYTF. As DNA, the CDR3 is TGTGCCAGCACCACGGAGGGGGACTATGGCTACACCTTC.

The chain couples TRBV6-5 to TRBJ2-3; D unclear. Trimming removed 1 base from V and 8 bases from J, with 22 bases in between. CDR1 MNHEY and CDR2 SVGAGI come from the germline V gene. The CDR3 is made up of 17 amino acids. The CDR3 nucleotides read TGTGCCAGCAGTTACTGGGTTGTGACTTCTCCCCCCGGTACGCAGTATTTT. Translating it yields CASSYWVVTSPPGTQYF.

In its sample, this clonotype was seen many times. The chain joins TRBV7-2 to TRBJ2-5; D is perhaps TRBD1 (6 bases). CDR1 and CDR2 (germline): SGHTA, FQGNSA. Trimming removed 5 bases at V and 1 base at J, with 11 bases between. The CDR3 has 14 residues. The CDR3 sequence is CASSMDRLQETQYF. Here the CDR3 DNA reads TGTGCCAGCAGCATGGACAGACTCCAAGAGACCCAGTACTTC.

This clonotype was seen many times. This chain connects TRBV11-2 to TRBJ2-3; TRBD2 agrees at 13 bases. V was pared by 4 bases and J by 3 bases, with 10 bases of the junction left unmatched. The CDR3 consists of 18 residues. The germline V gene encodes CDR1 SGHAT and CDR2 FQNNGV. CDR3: CASSSPILAGGKTDTQYF. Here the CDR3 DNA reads TGTGCCAGCAGCTCCCCGATACTAGCGGGAGGGAAAACAGATACGCAGTATTTT.

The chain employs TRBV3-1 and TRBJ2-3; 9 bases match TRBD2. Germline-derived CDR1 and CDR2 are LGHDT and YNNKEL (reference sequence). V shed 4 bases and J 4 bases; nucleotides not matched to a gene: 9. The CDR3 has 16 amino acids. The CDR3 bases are TGTGCCAGCAGCCTAGTGGTAGCGGGAGCCGCAGATACGCAGTATTTT. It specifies CASSLVVAGAADTQYF.

CDR3 amino acids: CASSSAGVYTEAFF. The DNA for the CDR3 is TGCGCCAGCAGCTCTGCGGGGGTGTACACTGAAGCTTTCTTT. V is TRBV5-1 and J is TRBJ1-1; a weak D match, TRBD1 (5 bases). Trimming shortened V by 3 bases and J by 3 bases, and 12 bases separated the two germline ends. The CDR3 consists of 14 residues. Germline CDR1 SGHRS, CDR2 YFSETQ.

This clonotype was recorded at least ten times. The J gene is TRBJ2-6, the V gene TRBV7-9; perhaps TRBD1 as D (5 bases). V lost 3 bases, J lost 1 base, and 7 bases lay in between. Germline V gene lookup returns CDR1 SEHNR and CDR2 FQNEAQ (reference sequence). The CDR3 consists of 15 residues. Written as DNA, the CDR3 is TGTGCCAGCAGCTTCAGGGCTTCTGGGGCCAACGTCCTGACTTTC. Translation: CASSFRASGANVLTF.

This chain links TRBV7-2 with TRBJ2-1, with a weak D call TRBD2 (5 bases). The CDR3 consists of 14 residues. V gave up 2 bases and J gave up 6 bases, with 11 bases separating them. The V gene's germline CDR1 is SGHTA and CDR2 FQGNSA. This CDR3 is CASSLNYGSNEQFF. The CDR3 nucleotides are TGTGCCAGCAGCTTAAATTATGGGAGCAATGAGCAGTTCTTC. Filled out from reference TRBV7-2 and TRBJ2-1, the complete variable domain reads GAGVSQSPSNKVTEKGKDVELRCDPISGHTALYWYRQSLGQGLEFLIYFQGNSAPDKSGLPSDRFSAERTGGSVSTLTIQRTQQEDSAVYLCASSLNYGSNEQFFGPGTRLTVL.

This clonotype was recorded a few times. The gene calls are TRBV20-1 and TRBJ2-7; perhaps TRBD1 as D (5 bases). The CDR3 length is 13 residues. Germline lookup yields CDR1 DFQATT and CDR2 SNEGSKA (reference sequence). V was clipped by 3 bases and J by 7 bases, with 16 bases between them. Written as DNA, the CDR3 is TGCAGTGCTAGTAACCCCCATGGGGCAGAGCAGTACTTC. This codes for CSASNPHGAEQYF.

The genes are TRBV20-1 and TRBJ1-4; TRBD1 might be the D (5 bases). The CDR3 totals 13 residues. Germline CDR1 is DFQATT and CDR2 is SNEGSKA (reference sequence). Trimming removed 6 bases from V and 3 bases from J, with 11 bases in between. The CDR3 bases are TGCAGTGCCTCCAGGGAGGCTAATGAAAAACTGTTTTTT. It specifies CSASREANEKLFF.

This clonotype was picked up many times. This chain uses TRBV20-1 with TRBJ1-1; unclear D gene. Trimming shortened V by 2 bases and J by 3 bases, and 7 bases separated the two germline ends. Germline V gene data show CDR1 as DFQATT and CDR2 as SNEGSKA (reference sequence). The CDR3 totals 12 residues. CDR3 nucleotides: TGCAGTGCTAGATCCTCGGACACTGAAGCTTTCTTT. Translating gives CSARSSDTEAFF.

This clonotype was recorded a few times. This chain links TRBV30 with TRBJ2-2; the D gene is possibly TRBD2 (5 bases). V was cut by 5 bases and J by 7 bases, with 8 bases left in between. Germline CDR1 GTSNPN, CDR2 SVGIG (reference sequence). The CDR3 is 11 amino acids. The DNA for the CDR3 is TGTGCCTGGGGTGGGAGCGGGGAGCTGTTTTTT. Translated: CAWGGSGELFF.

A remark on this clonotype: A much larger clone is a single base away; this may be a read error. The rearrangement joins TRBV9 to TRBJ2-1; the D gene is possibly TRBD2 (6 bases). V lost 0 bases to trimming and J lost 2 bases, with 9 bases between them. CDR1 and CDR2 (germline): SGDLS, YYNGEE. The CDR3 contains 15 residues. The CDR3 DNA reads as TGTGCCAGCAGCGTAGGCGGGGAGGCCTACAATGAGCAGTTCTTC. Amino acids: CASSVGGEAYNEQFF.

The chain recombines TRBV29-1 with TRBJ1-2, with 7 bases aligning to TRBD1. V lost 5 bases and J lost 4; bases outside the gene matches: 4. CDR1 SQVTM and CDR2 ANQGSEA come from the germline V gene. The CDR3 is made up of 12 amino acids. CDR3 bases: TGCAGCGTTTTTCCAGGGGGCTATGGCTACACCTTC. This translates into CSVFPGGYGYTF.

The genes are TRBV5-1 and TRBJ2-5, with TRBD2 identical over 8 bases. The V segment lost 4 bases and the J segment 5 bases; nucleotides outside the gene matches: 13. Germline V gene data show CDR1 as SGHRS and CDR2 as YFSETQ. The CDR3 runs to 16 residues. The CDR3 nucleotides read TGCGCCAGCAGCCTTGTAGCGGGGAGGGACGTGGAGACCCAGTACTTC. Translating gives CASSLVAGRDVETQYF.

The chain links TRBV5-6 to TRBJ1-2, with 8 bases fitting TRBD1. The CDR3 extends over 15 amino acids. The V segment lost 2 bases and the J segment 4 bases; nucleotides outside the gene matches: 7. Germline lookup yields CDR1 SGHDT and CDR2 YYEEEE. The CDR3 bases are TGTGCCAGCAGCTTCCCGGGGACAGGCGCCTATGGCTACACCTTC. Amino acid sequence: CASSFPGTGAYGYTF.